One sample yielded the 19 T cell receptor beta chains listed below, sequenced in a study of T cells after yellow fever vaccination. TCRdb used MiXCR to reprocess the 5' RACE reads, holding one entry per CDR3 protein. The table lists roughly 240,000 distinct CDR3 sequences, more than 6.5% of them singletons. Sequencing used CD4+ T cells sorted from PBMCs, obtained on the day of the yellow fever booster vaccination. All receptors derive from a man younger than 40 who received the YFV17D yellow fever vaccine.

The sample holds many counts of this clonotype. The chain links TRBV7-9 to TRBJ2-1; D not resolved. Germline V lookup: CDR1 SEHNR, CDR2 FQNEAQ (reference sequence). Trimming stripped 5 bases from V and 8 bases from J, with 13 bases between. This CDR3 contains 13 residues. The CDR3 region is CASSRIENDEQFF. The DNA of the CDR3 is TGTGCCAGCAGCCGGATAGAGAATGATGAGCAGTTCTTC.

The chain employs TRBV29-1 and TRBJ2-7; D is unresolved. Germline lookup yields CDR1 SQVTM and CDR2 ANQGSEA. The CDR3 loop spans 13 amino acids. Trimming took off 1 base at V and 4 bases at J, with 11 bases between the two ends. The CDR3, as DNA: TGCAGCGTTGAAGTAGCCAGAAAGTACGAGCAGTACTTC. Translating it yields CSVEVARKYEQYF.

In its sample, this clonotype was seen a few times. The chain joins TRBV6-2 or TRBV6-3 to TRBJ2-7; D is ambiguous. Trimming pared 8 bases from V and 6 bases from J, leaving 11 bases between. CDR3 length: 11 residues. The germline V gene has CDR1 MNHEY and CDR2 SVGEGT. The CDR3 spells CASERPGEQYF. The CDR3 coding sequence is TGTGCCAGCGAGCGACCGGGCGAGCAGTACTTC.

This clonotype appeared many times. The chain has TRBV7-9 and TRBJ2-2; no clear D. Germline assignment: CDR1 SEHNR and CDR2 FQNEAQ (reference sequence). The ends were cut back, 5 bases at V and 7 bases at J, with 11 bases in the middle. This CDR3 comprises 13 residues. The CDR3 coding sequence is TGTGCCAGCAGCCAAAATGCGGACGGGGAGCTGTTTTTT. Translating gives CASSQNADGELFF.

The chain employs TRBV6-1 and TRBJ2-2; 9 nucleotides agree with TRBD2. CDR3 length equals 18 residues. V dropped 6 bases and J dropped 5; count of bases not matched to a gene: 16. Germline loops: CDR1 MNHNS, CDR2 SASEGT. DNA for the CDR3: TGTGCCAGCAGGAGTTGGGCGGGAGGGGGAGAGGGGACCGGGGAGCTGTTTTTT. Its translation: CASRSWAGGGEGTGELFF.

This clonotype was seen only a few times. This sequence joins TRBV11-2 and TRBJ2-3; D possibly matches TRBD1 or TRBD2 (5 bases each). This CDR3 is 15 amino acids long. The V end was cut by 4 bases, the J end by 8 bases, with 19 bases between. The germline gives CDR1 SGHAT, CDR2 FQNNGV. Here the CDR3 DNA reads TGTGCCAGCAGCTCCGGGACCCGGGGTTTTCGTACGCAGTATTTT. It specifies CASSSGTRGFRTQYF. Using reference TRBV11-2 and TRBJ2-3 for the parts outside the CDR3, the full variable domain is EAGVAQSPRYKIIEKRQSVAFWCNPISGHATLYWYQQILGQGPKLLIQFQNNGVVDDSQLPKDRFSAERLKGVDSTLKIQPAKLEDSAVYLCASSSGTRGFRTQYFGPGTRLTVL.

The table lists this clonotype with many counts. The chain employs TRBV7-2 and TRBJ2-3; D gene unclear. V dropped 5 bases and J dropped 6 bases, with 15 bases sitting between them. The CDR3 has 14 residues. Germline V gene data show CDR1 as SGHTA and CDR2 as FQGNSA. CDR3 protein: CASSALGASDTQYF. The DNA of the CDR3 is TGTGCCAGCAGCGCTCTCGGTGCGTCGGATACGCAGTATTTT.

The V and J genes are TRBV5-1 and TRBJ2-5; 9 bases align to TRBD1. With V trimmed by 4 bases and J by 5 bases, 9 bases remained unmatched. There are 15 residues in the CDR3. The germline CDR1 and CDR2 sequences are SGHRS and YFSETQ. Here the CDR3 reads CASSLPGQGSETQYF. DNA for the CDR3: TGCGCCAGCAGCCTCCCGGGACAGGGTTCCGAGACCCAGTACTTC.

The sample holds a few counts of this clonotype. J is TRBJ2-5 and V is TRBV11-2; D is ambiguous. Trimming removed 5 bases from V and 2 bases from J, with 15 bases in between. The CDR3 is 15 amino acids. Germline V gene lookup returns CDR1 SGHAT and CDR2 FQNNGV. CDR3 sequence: CASSTPLGRQETQYF. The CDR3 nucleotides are TGTGCCAGCAGCACCCCTCTCGGGCGGCAAGAGACCCAGTACTTC.

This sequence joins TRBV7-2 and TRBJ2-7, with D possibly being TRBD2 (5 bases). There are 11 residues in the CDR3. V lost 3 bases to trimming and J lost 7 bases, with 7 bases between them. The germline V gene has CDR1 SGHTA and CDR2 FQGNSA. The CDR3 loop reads CASSFPGEQYF. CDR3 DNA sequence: TGTGCCAGCAGCTTCCCGGGGGAGCAGTACTTC.

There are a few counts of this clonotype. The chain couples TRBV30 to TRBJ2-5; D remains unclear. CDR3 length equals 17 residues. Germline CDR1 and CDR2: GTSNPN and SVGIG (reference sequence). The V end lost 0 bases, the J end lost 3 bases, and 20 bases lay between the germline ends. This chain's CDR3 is CAWSVFIPRSAKETQYF. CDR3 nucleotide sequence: TGTGCCTGGAGTGTATTTATACCTAGGAGCGCAAAAGAGACCCAGTACTTC.

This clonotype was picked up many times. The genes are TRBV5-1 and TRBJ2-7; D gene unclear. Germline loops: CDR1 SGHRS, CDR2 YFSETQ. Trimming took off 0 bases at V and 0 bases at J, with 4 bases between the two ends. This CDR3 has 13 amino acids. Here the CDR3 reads CASSLVSSYEQYF. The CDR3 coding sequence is TGCGCCAGCAGCTTGGTTTCCTCCTACGAGCAGTACTTC.

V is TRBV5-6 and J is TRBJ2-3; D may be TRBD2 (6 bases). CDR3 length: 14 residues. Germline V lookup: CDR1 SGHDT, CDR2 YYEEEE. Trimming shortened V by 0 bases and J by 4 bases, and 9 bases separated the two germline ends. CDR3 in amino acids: CASSLGLEADTQYF. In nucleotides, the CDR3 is TGTGCCAGCAGCTTGGGACTAGAAGCAGATACGCAGTATTTT. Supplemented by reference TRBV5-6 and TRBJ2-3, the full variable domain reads DAGVTQSPTHLIKTRGQQVTLRCSPKSGHDTVSWYQQALGQGPQFIFQYYEEEERQRGNFPDRFSGHQFPNYSSELNVNALLLGDSALYLCASSLGLEADTQYFGPGTRLTVL.

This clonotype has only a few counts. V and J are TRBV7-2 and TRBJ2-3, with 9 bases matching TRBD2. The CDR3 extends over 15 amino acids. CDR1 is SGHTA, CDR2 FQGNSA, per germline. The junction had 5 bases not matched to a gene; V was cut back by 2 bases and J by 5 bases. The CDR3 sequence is CASSLLAGPGDTQYF. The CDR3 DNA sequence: TGTGCCAGCAGCTTACTAGCGGGGCCGGGAGATACGCAGTATTTT.

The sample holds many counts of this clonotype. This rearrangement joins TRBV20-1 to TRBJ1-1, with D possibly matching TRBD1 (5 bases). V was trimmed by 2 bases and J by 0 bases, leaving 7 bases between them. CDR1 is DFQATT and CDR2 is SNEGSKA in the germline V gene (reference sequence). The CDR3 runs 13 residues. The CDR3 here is CSARWTMNTEAFF. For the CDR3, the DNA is TGCAGTGCTAGATGGACAATGAACACTGAAGCTTTCTTT.

CDR3 sequence reads: CASSSGTSAYEQYF. CDR3 bases: TGCGCCAGCAGCTCCGGGACTAGCGCCTACGAGCAGTACTTC. This chain uses TRBV5-1 with TRBJ2-7, with 10 nucleotides matching TRBD2. V was pared by 3 bases and J by 2 bases, with 2 bases of the junction left unmatched. CDR1 is SGHRS and CDR2 is YFSETQ in the germline V gene. The CDR3 length is 14 residues.

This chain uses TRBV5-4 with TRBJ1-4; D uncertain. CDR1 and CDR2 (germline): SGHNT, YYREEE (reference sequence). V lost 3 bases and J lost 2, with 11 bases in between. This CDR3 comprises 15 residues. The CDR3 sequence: CASSSGGSTNEKLFF. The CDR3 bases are TGTGCCAGCAGCTCGGGCGGGTCCACTAATGAAAAACTGTTTTTT.

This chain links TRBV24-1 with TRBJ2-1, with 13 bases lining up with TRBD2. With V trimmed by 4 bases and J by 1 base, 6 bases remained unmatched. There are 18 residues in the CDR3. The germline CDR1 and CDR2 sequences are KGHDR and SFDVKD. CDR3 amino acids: CATSDSGTSGTSYNEQFF. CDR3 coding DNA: TGTGCCACCAGTGACTCCGGGACTAGCGGGACGTCCTACAATGAGCAGTTCTTC.

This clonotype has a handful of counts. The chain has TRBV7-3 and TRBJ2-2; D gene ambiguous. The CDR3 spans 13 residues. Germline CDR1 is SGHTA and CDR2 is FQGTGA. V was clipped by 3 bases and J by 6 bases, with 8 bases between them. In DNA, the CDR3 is TGTGCCAGCAGCTTGGGGTCGGCCGGGGAGCTGTTTTTT. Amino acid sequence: CASSLGSAGELFF.